A single sample is the source of the 7 T cell receptor beta chains below, sequenced in a study of T cell changes during pregnancy in multiple sclerosis. Produced via immunoSEQ multiplex PCR; TCRdb's table is partial and in-frame only. The sample comprises approximately 38,000 clones, 80% to 95% of which are singletons, and more than 5% rests with the top ten. The sequenced sample was CD8+ T cells from peripheral blood mononuclear cells, obtained in the third trimester of pregnancy. The receptors here all came from a female donor with multiple sclerosis, enrolled in a pregnancy study.

V and J are TRBV7-9 and TRBJ2-1; D gene ambiguous. CDR3 length equals 15 residues. CDR1 is SEHNR, CDR2 FQNEAQ, per germline (reference sequence). The V end was cut by 5 bases, the J end by 5 bases, with 16 bases between. This CDR3 reads CASSPPVRVNNEQFF. In DNA, the CDR3 is TGTGCCAGCAGCCCCCCTGTCCGGGTGAACAATGAGCAGTTCTTC. The entire variable domain, with the rest obtained from reference TRBV7-9 and TRBJ2-1, is as follows: DTGVSQNPRHKITKRGQNVTFRCDPISEHNRLYWYRQTLGQGPEFLTYFQNEAQLEKSRLLSDRFSAERPKGSFSTLEIQRTEQGDSAMYLCASSPPVRVNNEQFFGPGTRLTVL.

This chain joins TRBV5-8 and TRBJ2-7; TRBD1 is a possible D gene (6 bases). The CDR3 length is 16 residues. Germline CDR1 SGHTS, CDR2 YDEGEE. V was cut by 1 base and J by 2 bases, with 16 bases left in between. The DNA for the CDR3 is TGTGCCAGCAGCTTGCGTAAGGGGGAGACAGCCTACGAGCAGTACTTC. Translating gives CASSLRKGETAYEQYF.

Here the CDR3 DNA reads TGTGCCAGTAGAACCGGGACTAGCGGGAGGCGCTCCAACTCCTACGAGCAGTACTTC. Its protein is CASRTGTSGRRSNSYEQYF. The rearrangement joins TRBV19 to TRBJ2-7; 15 bases are shared with TRBD2. The CDR3 runs 19 residues. The germline gives CDR1 LNHDA, CDR2 SQIVND (reference sequence). The V and J ends lost 6 bases and 0 bases, in that order; junction bases with no gene match: 12.

This chain joins TRBV5-4 and TRBJ2-7; 10 nucleotides line up with TRBD2. The CDR3 is 18 amino acids. From germline, CDR1 is SGHNT and CDR2 YYREEE (reference sequence). The ends lost 0 bases at V and 3 bases at J; junction bases unmatched: 12. The CDR3 DNA reads TGTGCCAGCAGCTTGGACCGGGATAGCGGGAGGAGTAACTACGAGCAGTACTTC. It yields the protein CASSLDRDSGRSNYEQYF.

The CDR3 region is CASSQGAGNTIYF. CDR3 sequence (DNA): TGTGCCAGCAGCCAGGGTGCTGGAAACACCATATATTTT. This sequence joins TRBV7-9 and TRBJ1-3, with D tentatively TRBD1 (5 bases). This CDR3 spans 13 amino acids. Germline V gene data show CDR1 as SEHNR and CDR2 as FQNEAQ (reference sequence). V lost 5 bases and J 2 bases, leaving 7 bases between the germline ends. The full variable domain, in which reference TRBV7-9 and TRBJ1-3 provide the parts outside the CDR3, is DTGVSQNPRHKITKRGQNVTFRCDPISEHNRLYWYRQTLGQGPEFLTYFQNEAQLEKSRLLSDRFSAERPKGSFSTLEIQRTEQGDSAMYLCASSQGAGNTIYFGEGSWLTVV.

The chain employs TRBV9 and TRBJ1-5; no firm D call. This CDR3 is 13 amino acids long. Between the trimmed V and J ends, which lost 0 bases and 6 bases, there was a span of 7 bases. Germline values: CDR1 SGDLS, CDR2 YYNGEE. CDR3 amino acids: CASSVASGQPQHF. In DNA form, the CDR3 reads TGTGCCAGCAGCGTAGCCTCGGGTCAGCCCCAGCATTTT.

The chain combines TRBV18 with TRBJ1-1, with D tentatively TRBD1 (5 bases). CDR1 is KGHSH, CDR2 LQKENI, per germline. CDR3 length: 14 amino acids. Trimming removed 2 bases at V and 4 bases at J, with 11 bases between. The CDR3 spells CASSPGGVATEAFF. The CDR3 DNA sequence: TGTGCCAGCTCACCAGGAGGGGTGGCCACTGAAGCTTTCTTT.